Shown below are 8 T cell receptor beta chains from a single sample sequenced in a study of post-analysis software for immune sequencing data. General study results and limits: Among four to six TRBV segments more frequent in patients than controls were TRBV5-6, TRBV5-1 and TRBV20-1.

The TCR beta cDNA libraries contained unique molecular identifiers. TCRdb reanalysed the PCR reads using MiXCR and keeps one entry per CDR3 protein. In the table there are some 260,000 distinct CDR3 sequences, approximately 34% of which are singletons. No antigens are known for them. Specimen: blood. The receptors originated from a girl aged 10-17 years with multiple sclerosis.

This clonotype was recorded a few times. The CDR3 sequence is CASTPTGFNSPLHF. The DNA for the CDR3 is TGCGCCAGCACCCCAACAGGGTTCAATTCACCCCTCCACTTT. J is TRBJ1-6 and V is TRBV5-1; weak D call: TRBD1 (6 bases). The CDR3 covers 14 residues. The germline V gene encodes CDR1 SGHRS and CDR2 YFSETQ. Trimming stripped 6 bases from V and 7 bases from J, with 14 bases between.

Details on this clonotype: This may come from a read error, since a much larger clone is one base off. V usage is TRBV5-1 and J usage is TRBJ1-5, with TRBD1 matching 8 bases. The CDR3 extends over 16 amino acids. From germline, CDR1 is SGHRS and CDR2 YFSETQ. Losses at the gene ends were 6 bases for V and 2 bases for J; bases not matched to a gene: 10. The CDR3: CASNPAGTGGNQPQHF. The CDR3, as DNA: TGCGCCAGCAACCCCGCTGGGACAGGAGGCAATCAGCCCCAGCATTTT.

The rearrangement joins TRBV5-4 to TRBJ2-1, with 12 bases aligning to TRBD2. The CDR3 length is 18 residues. Germline V gives CDR1 SGHNT, CDR2 YYREEE (reference sequence). V was clipped by 0 bases and J by 4 bases; unmatched bases: 8. CDR3 amino acids: CASSLASLAGGEYNEQFF. CDR3 nucleotide sequence: TGTGCCAGCAGCTTGGCGAGCCTAGCGGGAGGGGAGTACAATGAGCAGTTCTTC.

This clonotype was counted at least ten times. CDR3 in DNA: TGCAGCGTTGCCAGGACTAGCATAGGCGATGAGCAGTTCTTC. Its translation: CSVARTSIGDEQFF. The chain links TRBV29-1 to TRBJ2-1; 8 bases align to TRBD2. V lost 4 bases to trimming and J lost 8 bases; unmatched junction nucleotides: 10. Germline loops: CDR1 SQVTM, CDR2 ANQGSEA. This CDR3 is 14 amino acids long.

This clonotype was seen many times. The genes are TRBV13 and TRBJ2-1; D gene unclear. Germline V lookup: CDR1 PRHDT, CDR2 FYEKMQ (reference sequence). Trimming pared 5 bases from V and 0 bases from J, leaving 14 bases between. The CDR3 consists of 16 residues. This CDR3 is CASSAGPGSSYNEQFF. Written as DNA, the CDR3 is TGTGCCAGCAGCGCCGGACCGGGTAGCTCCTACAATGAGCAGTTCTTC.

This clonotype has more than one count but fewer than ten. Germline is not matched at one junction end, which may reflect a read error. V and J are TRBV20-1 and TRBJ2-5; 11 positions agree with TRBD2. The germline V gene encodes CDR1 DFQATT and CDR2 SNEGSKA (reference sequence). This CDR3 is 16 amino acids long. The CDR3 loop reads CSTSRGSGGAAETQYF. The CDR3 DNA sequence: TGCAGTACTAGTAGGGGTAGCGGGGGGGCCGCAGAGACCCAGTACTTC.

This clonotype occurred once. This clone may be a read error of a much larger clone one base away. This chain uses TRBV20-1 with TRBJ1-2; no firm D call. This CDR3 comprises 14 residues. Germline CDR1 is DFQATT and CDR2 is SNEGSKA (reference sequence). Trimming took off 4 bases at V and 4 bases at J, with 16 bases between the two ends. The DNA of the CDR3 is TGCAGTGCTAACTACGAAGACGTTATCTATGGCTACACCTTC. This codes for CSANYEDVIYGYTF.

This clonotype was seen a handful of times. The chain links TRBV27 to TRBJ2-2, with TRBD1 matching 7 bases. Germline loops: CDR1 MNHEY, CDR2 SMNVEV (reference sequence). The length of the CDR3 is 13 residues. V was clipped by 8 bases and J by 2 bases; unmatched bases: 2. In DNA, the CDR3 is TGTGCCAGCGGGACAGCCAACACCGGGGAGCTGTTTTTT. This codes for CASGTANTGELFF.